This T cell receptor beta chain is drawn from a study of T-cell memory formation after mild COVID-19. Study at large: Each donor largely had its own TCR clusters. Study-wide findings and caveats: The authors did not confirm SARS-CoV-2 specificity of second-wave clones peaking day 37. Later expanders leaned toward CD4+, whereas clones contracting from day 15 to 85 were balanced CD4/CD8.

Each CDR3 protein gets one entry after TCRdb re-called the 5' RACE reads with MiXCR. The sample shows roughly 190,000 distinct CDR3 sequences, approximately 16% of them seen only once. About this clonotype itself: The antigen is unknown. The DNA is left out, because the CDR3 cannot be placed on it with certainty; the CDR3 is given as TCRdb lists it.

The CDR3 is made up of 14 amino acids, end residues included. Germline V gene sequence: CDR1 LNHDA, CDR2 SQIVND (reference sequence). The V gene is TRBV19, the J gene TRBJ2-7; the table's D call TRBD1 went unverified against the DNA. This clonotype was obtained from an adult woman who had mild COVID-19 (a few samples of this study predate the infection). Cell type and time point are not known. Material: PBMCs or a T cell subset sorted from them (not recorded which). CDR3 region: CAGPDFLWTYEQYF.